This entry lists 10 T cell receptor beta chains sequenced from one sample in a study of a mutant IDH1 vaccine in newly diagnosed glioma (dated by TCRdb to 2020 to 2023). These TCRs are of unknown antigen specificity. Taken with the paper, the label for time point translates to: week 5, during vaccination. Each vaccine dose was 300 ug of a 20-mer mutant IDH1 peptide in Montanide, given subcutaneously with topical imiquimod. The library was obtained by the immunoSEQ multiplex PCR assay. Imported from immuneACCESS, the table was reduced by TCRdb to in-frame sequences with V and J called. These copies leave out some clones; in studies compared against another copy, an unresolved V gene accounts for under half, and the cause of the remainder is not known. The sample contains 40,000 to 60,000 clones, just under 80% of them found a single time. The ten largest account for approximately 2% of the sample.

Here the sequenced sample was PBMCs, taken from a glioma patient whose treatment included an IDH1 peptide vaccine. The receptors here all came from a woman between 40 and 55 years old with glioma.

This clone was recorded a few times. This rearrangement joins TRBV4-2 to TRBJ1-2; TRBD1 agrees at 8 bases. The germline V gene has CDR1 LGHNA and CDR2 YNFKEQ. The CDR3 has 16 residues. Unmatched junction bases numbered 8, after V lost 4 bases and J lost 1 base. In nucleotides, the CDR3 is TGTGCCAGCAGCCCTCGGGTGACAGGGGTTAACTATGGCTACACCTTC. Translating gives CASSPRVTGVNYGYTF.

The DNA of the CDR3 is TGCAGCGTTGAAGACGGCATAGGGGACACCGGGGAGCTGTTTTTT. It specifies CSVEDGIGDTGELFF. The chain combines TRBV29-1 with TRBJ2-2; D possibly corresponds to TRBD1 (5 bases). The CDR3 is 15 amino acids. The germline V and J ends were trimmed by 0 bases and 3 bases, with 11 bases remaining between them. The germline gives CDR1 SQVTM, CDR2 ANQGSEA.

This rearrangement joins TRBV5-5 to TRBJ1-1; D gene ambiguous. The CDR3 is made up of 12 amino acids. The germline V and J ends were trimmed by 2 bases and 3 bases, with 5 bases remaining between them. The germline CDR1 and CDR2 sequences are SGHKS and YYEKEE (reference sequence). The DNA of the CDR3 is TGTGCCAGCAGCTTTGGGGACACTGAAGCTTTCTTT. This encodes CASSFGDTEAFF.

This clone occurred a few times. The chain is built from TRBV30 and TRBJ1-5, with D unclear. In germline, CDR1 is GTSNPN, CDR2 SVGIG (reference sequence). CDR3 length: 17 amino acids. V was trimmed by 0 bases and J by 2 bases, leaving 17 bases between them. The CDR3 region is CAWSVLGLPTGNQPQHF. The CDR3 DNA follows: TGTGCCTGGAGTGTACTCGGGCTGCCCACGGGCAATCAGCCCCAGCATTTT. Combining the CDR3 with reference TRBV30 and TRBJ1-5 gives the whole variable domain SQTIHQWPATLVQPVGSPLSLECTVEGTSNPNLYWYRQAAGRGLQLLFYSVGIGQISSEVPQNLSASRPQDRQFILSSKKLLLSDSGFYLCAWSVLGLPTGNQPQHFGDGTRLSIL.

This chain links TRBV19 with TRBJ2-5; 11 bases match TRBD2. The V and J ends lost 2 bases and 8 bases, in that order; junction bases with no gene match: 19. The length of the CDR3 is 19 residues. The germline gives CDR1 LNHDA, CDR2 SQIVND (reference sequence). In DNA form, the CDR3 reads TGTGCCAGTAGTATACATACGGGGCCACTAGCGGGGGCGATGGAAACCCAGTACTTC. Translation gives CASSIHTGPLAGAMETQYF.

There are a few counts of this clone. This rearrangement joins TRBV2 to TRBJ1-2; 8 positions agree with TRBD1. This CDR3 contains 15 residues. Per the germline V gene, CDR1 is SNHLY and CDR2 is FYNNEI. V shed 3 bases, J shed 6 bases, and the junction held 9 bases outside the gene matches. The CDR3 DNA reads TGTGCCAGCAGTGATGGTCGGGACAGGCGGCATGGCTACACCTTC. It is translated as CASSDGRDRRHGYTF.

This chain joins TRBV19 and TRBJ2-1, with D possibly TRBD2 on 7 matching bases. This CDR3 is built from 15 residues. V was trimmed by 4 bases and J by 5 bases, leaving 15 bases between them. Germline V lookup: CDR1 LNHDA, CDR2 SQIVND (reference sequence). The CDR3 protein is CASSRGRGPDNEQFF. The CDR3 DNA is TGTGCCAGTAGTAGGGGGCGGGGGCCAGACAATGAGCAGTTCTTC.

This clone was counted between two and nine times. CDR3 loop: CASSVGMSSYNSPLHF. The CDR3 nucleotides are TGTGCCAGCAGCGTAGGAATGAGCTCCTATAATTCACCCCTCCACTTT. V is TRBV9 and J is TRBJ1-6, with unresolved D. Trimming took 0 bases from V and 0 from J, leaving 7 bases between them. The CDR3 runs 16 residues. From germline, CDR1 is SGDLS and CDR2 YYNGEE.

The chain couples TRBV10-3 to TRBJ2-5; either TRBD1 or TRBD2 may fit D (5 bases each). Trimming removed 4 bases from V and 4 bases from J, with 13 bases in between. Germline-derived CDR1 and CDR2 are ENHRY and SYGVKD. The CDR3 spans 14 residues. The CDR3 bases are TGTGCCATCAGTGGGGGGAAGGGTTCAGAGACCCAGTACTTC. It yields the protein CAISGGKGSETQYF.

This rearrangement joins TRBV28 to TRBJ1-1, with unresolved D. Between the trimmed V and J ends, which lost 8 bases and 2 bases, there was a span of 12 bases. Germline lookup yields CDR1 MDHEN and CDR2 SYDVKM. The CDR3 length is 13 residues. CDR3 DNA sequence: TGTGCCAGCCTAAGTCACAGTAACACTGAAGCTTTCTTT. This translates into CASLSHSNTEAFF. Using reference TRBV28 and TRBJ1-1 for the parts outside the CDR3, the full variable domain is DVKVTQSSRYLVKRTGEKVFLECVQDMDHENMFWYRQDPGLGLRLIYFSYDVKMKEKGDIPEGYSVSREKKERFSLILESASTNQTSMYLCASLSHSNTEAFFGQGTRLTVV.